This paragraph reports one T cell receptor beta chain. Its specificity is unknown. Germline CDR1 is SGDLS and CDR2 is YYNGEE. V dropped 4 bases and J dropped 0; count of bases not matched to a gene: 9. The CDR3 loop spans 17 amino acids. The protocol was immunoSEQ multiplex PCR, while the TCRdb copy is restricted to in-frame clones and leaves out a portion. Here the sample spans roughly 720,000 clones, less than 95% being singletons. This entry is derived from a study of shared clonotypes between healthy human individuals. The study's findings and limits: What naive subsets generally showed was a larger estimated richness than memory subsets showed.

Sequencing was done on a sample of memory CD8+ T cells from PBMCs. Subset of the sample: CD45RO+ cells pooled with CCR7-negative TemRA cells. The sequence was collected from a man aged 18-30 years in good health. Some clones in this sample may be carry-over from other donors' samples. The chain joins TRBV9 to TRBJ1-1; 10 positions match TRBD1. The CDR3: CASSYDRGLGVNTEAFF. The CDR3 DNA sequence: TGTGCCAGCAGCTACGACAGGGGGCTAGGCGTGAACACTGAAGCTTTCTTT. Full variable domain (rest looked up from reference TRBV9 and TRBJ1-1): DSGVTQTPKHLITATGQRVTLRCSPRSGDLSVYWYQQSLDQGLQFLIQYYNGEERAKGNILERFSAQQFPDLHSELNLSSLELGDSALYFCASSYDRGLGVNTEAFFGQGTRLTVV.